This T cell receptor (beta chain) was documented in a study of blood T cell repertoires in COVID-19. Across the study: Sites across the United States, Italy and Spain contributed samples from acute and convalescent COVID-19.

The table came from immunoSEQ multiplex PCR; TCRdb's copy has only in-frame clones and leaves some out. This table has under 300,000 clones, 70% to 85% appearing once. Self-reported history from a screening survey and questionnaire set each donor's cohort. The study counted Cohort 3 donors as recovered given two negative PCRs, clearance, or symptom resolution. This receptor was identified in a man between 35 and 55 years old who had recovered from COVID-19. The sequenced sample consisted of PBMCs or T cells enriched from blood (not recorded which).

The CDR3 loop is CASSLGRTYGYTF. The CDR3 DNA follows: TGTGCCAGCAGCCTAGGACGGACATATGGCTACACCTTC. J is TRBJ1-2 and V is TRBV5-4; D may be TRBD1 (5 bases). Trimming cost V 4 bases and J 5 bases, with 12 bases left between them. In germline, CDR1 is SGHNT, CDR2 YYREEE (reference sequence). This CDR3 spans 13 amino acids.